Below, 27 T cell receptor beta chains from the same sample are listed, as sequenced in a study of beta chain features in type 1 diabetes. Sequenced material consisted of expressed TCRB transcripts (all of the isolated RNA was reverse transcribed). TCRdb's table, derived via immunoSEQ multiplex PCR, lists solely in-frame clones and lacks some. Here the sample spans roughly 330,000 clones, approximately 10% being singletons. The sequencing input was naive CD4+ T cells from blood. These receptors all stem from a woman in her twenties or thirties in good health.

The rearrangement links TRBV5-1 to TRBJ1-4, with TRBD1 as a possible D gene (5 bases). Germline assignment: CDR1 SGHRS and CDR2 YFSETQ. V dropped 4 bases and J dropped 0 bases, with 7 bases sitting between them. There are 14 residues in the CDR3. The CDR3 reads CASSPTATNEKLFF. In DNA form, the CDR3 reads TGCGCCAGCAGCCCGACAGCAACTAATGAAAAACTGTTTTTT.

This clone has only a few counts. The chain carries TRBV4-3 and TRBJ2-7; 8 nucleotides match TRBD1. Germline V gene data show CDR1 as LGHNA and CDR2 as YSLEER. The CDR3 spans 15 residues. J gave up 0 bases and V 4 bases, and 5 bases lay outside the gene matches. The CDR3 bases are TGCGCCAGCAGCCGTGACAGGGGTTTCTCCTACGAGCAGTACTTC. It is translated as CASSRDRGFSYEQYF.

In its sample, this clone was seen a few times. The chain uses TRBV28 and TRBJ1-2, with TRBD1 matching 7 bases. V lost 8 bases and J lost 3; bases outside the gene matches: 3. The CDR3 has 12 residues. Germline CDR1 is MDHEN and CDR2 is SYDVKM. CDR3 sequence reads: CASATGDYGYTF. CDR3 nucleotide sequence: TGTGCCAGCGCCACAGGGGACTATGGCTACACCTTC.

The V call is TRBV29-1, the J call TRBJ2-6, with 8 nucleotides matching TRBD1. Looked up from germline, CDR1 is SQVTM and CDR2 is ANQGSEA. The CDR3 totals 19 residues. V lost 6 bases, J lost 0 bases, and 16 bases stayed unmatched. CDR3 nucleotides: TGCAGCGTGCCCTTATCGGGCGGACAGGGATACTCTGGGGCCAACGTCCTGACTTTC. Translated: CSVPLSGGQGYSGANVLTF. The full variable domain, with the rest looked up from reference TRBV29-1 and TRBJ2-6, is SAVISQKPSRDICQRGTSLTIQCQVDSQVTMMFWYRQQPGQSLTLIATANQGSEATYESGFVIDKFPISRPNLTFSTLTVSNMSPEDSSIYLCSVPLSGGQGYSGANVLTFGAGSRLTVL.

This clone has a handful of counts. The chain uses TRBV21-1 and TRBJ2-3; the DNA was not compared with TRBD2, the D call given in the table. TRBV21-1 is assigned pseudogene status. The CDR3 runs to 14 residues. CDR3 amino acids: CASRTSGSTDTQYF. The DNA of the CDR3 is TGTGCCAGCAGGACTAGCGGAAGCACAGATACGCAGTATTTT.

V gene TRBV12-5 combines with J gene TRBJ2-1, with 9 bases identical to TRBD1. Trimming took 0 bases from V and 4 from J; bases not matched to a gene: 4. Germline V gene sequence: CDR1 LGHNT, CDR2 FRNRAP. The CDR3 length is 16 residues. CDR3 in amino acids: CASGLVLGQGYNEQFF. Written as DNA, the CDR3 is TGTGCTAGTGGTTTGGTACTTGGACAGGGGTACAATGAGCAGTTCTTC.

In DNA form, the CDR3 reads TGTGCCTGGAGTAGGGGACTAGAATATGAGCAGTTCTTC. Its translation is CAWSRGLEYEQFF. V and J are TRBV30 and TRBJ2-1; TRBD2 matches 8 bases. The CDR3 is 13 amino acids. Germline V gives CDR1 GTSNPN, CDR2 SVGIG (reference sequence). The ends lost 2 bases at V and 8 bases at J; junction bases unmatched: 5.

This sequence joins TRBV9 and TRBJ2-7, with a tentative D call TRBD2 (6 bases). The CDR3 extends over 14 amino acids. The V and J ends lost 3 bases and 2 bases respectively, with 12 bases between them. Germline assignment: CDR1 SGDLS and CDR2 YYNGEE. CDR3 residues: CASSAGAGPYEQYF. CDR3 coding DNA: TGTGCCAGCAGCGCCGGCGCGGGACCCTACGAGCAGTACTTC.

This clone has only a few counts. This chain links TRBV7-9 with TRBJ1-1, with D hard to call. From germline, CDR1 is SEHNR and CDR2 FQNEAQ (reference sequence). V lost 3 bases and J lost 4, with 9 bases in between. This CDR3 is built from 13 residues. The CDR3 protein is CASSFDRGTEAFF. In DNA, the CDR3 is TGTGCCAGCAGCTTTGATCGGGGCACTGAAGCTTTCTTT.

V and J are TRBV27 and TRBJ2-7, with TRBD2 matching 7 bases. The germline V gene encodes CDR1 MNHEY and CDR2 SMNVEV (reference sequence). There are 15 residues in the CDR3. Trimming took 1 base from V and 1 from J; bases not matched to a gene: 4. This CDR3 reads CASSLWGGGSYEQYF. The CDR3 DNA follows: TGTGCCAGCAGTTTATGGGGGGGTGGGTCCTACGAGCAGTACTTC.

V gene TRBV6-6 combines with J gene TRBJ1-1; 7 bases line up with TRBD1. The CDR3 length is 14 residues. V lost 0 bases and J lost 4; bases outside the gene matches: 2. CDR1 is MNHNY, CDR2 SVGAGI, per germline (reference sequence). DNA for the CDR3: TGTGCCAGCAGTTACTCCAGGGGGAGCACTGAAGCTTTCTTT. Protein sequence: CASSYSRGSTEAFF.

This clone occurred a few times. This chain uses TRBV25-1 with TRBJ2-5, with TRBD2 matching over 7 bases. The CDR3 runs to 15 residues. Per the germline V gene, CDR1 is MGHDK and CDR2 is SYGVNS. J gave up 7 bases and V 2 bases, and 10 bases lay outside the gene matches. The CDR3 loop is CASSERVTSSGTQYF. The CDR3 DNA is TGTGCCAGCAGTGAAAGAGTGACTAGCTCGGGGACCCAGTACTTC.

This clone was seen a handful of times. V usage is TRBV5-1 and J usage is TRBJ2-3; 10 nucleotides match TRBD2. V was pared by 4 bases and J by 4 bases, with 6 bases of the junction left unmatched. This CDR3 contains 15 residues. The germline CDR1 and CDR2 sequences are SGHRS and YFSETQ. CDR3 bases: TGCGCCAGCAGCCGCGCTAGCGGGAGTGCAGATACGCAGTATTTT. Translating it yields CASSRASGSADTQYF.

This clone was recorded a few times. The V and J genes are TRBV28 and TRBJ2-3; D unresolved. CDR3 length: 13 amino acids. V was shortened by 2 bases and J by 0 bases, with 3 bases between the two germline ends. Germline CDR1 and CDR2: MDHEN and SYDVKM. The CDR3 DNA sequence: TGTGCCAGCAGTTTAGTAAGCACAGATACGCAGTATTTT. Its protein is CASSLVSTDTQYF.

This clone has just a few counts. V and J are TRBV29-1 and TRBJ2-5, with D possibly matching TRBD2 (5 bases). The CDR3 runs to 14 residues. Per the germline V gene, CDR1 is SQVTM and CDR2 is ANQGSEA. V was pared by 7 bases and J by 5 bases, with 20 bases between. In DNA form, the CDR3 reads TGCAGCGCCCCACTCGGGGTAGCTCGGGAGACCCAGTACTTC. Amino acids: CSAPLGVARETQYF.

The rearrangement uses TRBV7-2 and TRBJ1-4, with a weak D call TRBD1 (5 bases). The CDR3 consists of 16 residues. From germline, CDR1 is SGHTA and CDR2 FQGNSA. V was shortened by 0 bases and J by 7 bases, with 15 bases between the two germline ends. CDR3 region: CASSLAPTASGEKLFF. DNA of the CDR3: TGTGCCAGCAGCTTAGCTCCGACAGCGTCTGGTGAAAAACTGTTTTTT.

CDR3 DNA: TGCGCCAGCAGCCAAGTCATGATACTAGCGGGAGGCACCGGGGAGCTGTTTTTT. Translating it yields CASSQVMILAGGTGELFF. The chain is built from TRBV4-3 and TRBJ2-2; the match to TRBD2 covers 12 bases. The V gene's germline CDR1 is LGHNA and CDR2 YSLEER. Losses at the gene ends were 1 base for V and 4 bases for J; bases not matched to a gene: 7. The CDR3 length is 18 residues.

J is TRBJ2-7 and V is TRBV27; 10 bases line up with TRBD1. The CDR3 extends over 14 amino acids. Looked up from germline, CDR1 is MNHEY and CDR2 is SMNVEV (reference sequence). J gave up 1 base and V 4 bases, and 1 base lay outside the gene matches. CDR3 sequence (DNA): TGTGCCAGCAGTTGGACAGGGGGATCCTACGAGCAGTACTTC. Its translation: CASSWTGGSYEQYF.

In its sample, this clone was seen a few times. This rearrangement joins TRBV29-1 to TRBJ2-7; the D gene is possibly TRBD1 (5 bases). V lost 4 bases, J lost 4 bases, and 11 bases lay in between. CDR3 length equals 12 residues. Germline lookup yields CDR1 SQVTM and CDR2 ANQGSEA. CDR3 in amino acids: CSVGAGMYEQYF. CDR3 nucleotides: TGCAGCGTTGGGGCAGGGATGTACGAGCAGTACTTC.

The J gene is TRBJ2-3, the V gene TRBV14; TRBD2 agrees at 8 bases. CDR3 length: 15 residues. Germline-derived CDR1 and CDR2 are SGHDN and FVKESK. The junction had 5 bases not matched to a gene; V was cut back by 2 bases and J by 4 bases. Written as DNA, the CDR3 is TGTGCCAGCAGCCAACAAGCGGGGGCGGCAGATACGCAGTATTTT. Protein: CASSQQAGAADTQYF.

This clone has just a few counts. The chain is built from TRBV29-1 and TRBJ1-1; 10 nucleotides agree with TRBD1. The germline V gene has CDR1 SQVTM and CDR2 ANQGSEA. This CDR3 spans 13 amino acids. V trimming: 6 bases; J trimming: 5 bases; junction bases outside the gene matches: 6. The CDR3 bases are TGCAGCGTCCACGGACAGGGGGGAACTGAAGCTTTCTTT. Protein sequence: CSVHGQGGTEAFF.

V and J are TRBV15 and TRBJ2-3; 10 bases line up with TRBD2. Germline V CDR1 and CDR2: LNHNV, YYDKDF (reference sequence). The CDR3 totals 17 residues. V trimming: 5 bases; J trimming: 0 bases; junction bases outside the gene matches: 8. CDR3 nucleotides: TGTGCCACCAGCGGCCAGCGGGAGGGCCGCAGCACAGATACGCAGTATTTT. The encoded protein is CATSGQREGRSTDTQYF.

Only a few counts were recorded for this clone. CDR3 sequence: CASSLTSGAPGELFF. Written as DNA, the CDR3 is TGCGCCAGCAGCCTAACTAGCGGCGCCCCCGGGGAGCTGTTTTTT. J is TRBJ2-2 and V is TRBV5-1; 8 nucleotides line up with TRBD2. The J segment lost 6 bases and the V segment lost 4 bases, leaving 8 bases of the junction unmatched. Germline lookup yields CDR1 SGHRS and CDR2 YFSETQ. The CDR3 spans 15 residues.

The chain has TRBV21-1 and TRBJ2-5; TRBD2, the table's D call, was not compared with the DNA. TRBV21-1 is designated a pseudogene. The CDR3 totals 16 residues. The CDR3 DNA reads as TGTGCCAGCAGCAAAGAGGCTAGCGGGAGACGAGAGACCCAGTACTTC. The encoded protein is CASSKEASGRRETQYF.

The chain uses TRBV7-2 and TRBJ1-1, with D possibly TRBD1 on 5 matching bases. V shed 3 bases and J shed 0 bases, with 11 bases lying between them. The CDR3 spans 15 residues. Germline loops: CDR1 SGHTA, CDR2 FQGNSA. CDR3 amino acids: CASSFRPGVNTEAFF. The CDR3 coding sequence is TGTGCCAGCAGCTTTCGGCCGGGGGTGAACACTGAAGCTTTCTTT. The full variable domain, in which reference TRBV7-2 and TRBJ1-1 provide the parts outside the CDR3, is GAGVSQSPSNKVTEKGKDVELRCDPISGHTALYWYRQSLGQGLEFLIYFQGNSAPDKSGLPSDRFSAERTGGSVSTLTIQRTQQEDSAVYLCASSFRPGVNTEAFFGQGTRLTVV.

The chain uses TRBV5-1 and TRBJ2-7; 9 nucleotides align to TRBD1. The CDR3 length is 15 residues. In germline, CDR1 is SGHRS, CDR2 YFSETQ. J was trimmed by 3 bases and V by 0 bases; bases with no gene match: 4. The CDR3 region has the DNA TGCGCCAGCAGCTTGGACAGGGGGCCCTACTACGAGCAGTACTTC. Amino acids: CASSLDRGPYYEQYF. Using reference TRBV5-1 and TRBJ2-7 for the parts outside the CDR3, the full variable domain is KAGVTQTPRYLIKTRGQQVTLSCSPISGHRSVSWYQQTPGQGLQFLFEYFSETQRNKGNFPGRFSGRQFSNSRSEMNVSTLELGDSALYLCASSLDRGPYYEQYFGPGTRLTVT.

The chain has TRBV20-1 and TRBJ2-7; weak D call: TRBD2 (6 bases). The germline V gene has CDR1 DFQATT and CDR2 SNEGSKA (reference sequence). V was pared by 4 bases and J by 5 bases, with 9 bases between. CDR3 length: 11 amino acids. CDR3 bases: TGCAGTGCTACCCCGGGGGACGAGCAGTACTTC. This gives the protein CSATPGDEQYF.